The 8 T cell receptor beta chains reported below all come from one sample, sequenced in a study of glioma-infiltrating T cells. The iRepertoire nested amplicon-rescue multiplex PCR amplified TCR alpha and beta CDR3s from RNA. TCRdb reprocessed the multiplex PCR reads with MiXCR, giving one entry per CDR3 protein. The data show 2,500 to 3,000 distinct CDR3 sequences, around 34% seen once. Sequences were obtained from glioma tissue, nonneoplastic brain tissue, or PBMCs (not recorded which). Receptor source: a human donor with low-grade glioma or glioblastoma, undergoing nonglioma brain surgery, or in good health (not recorded which).

This clonotype rates as medium-sized (0.01 to 0.1%). The chain recombines TRBV19 with TRBJ1-1; TRBD1 might be the D (5 bases). Trimming pared 7 bases from V and 7 bases from J, leaving 10 bases between. The germline V gene has CDR1 LNHDA and CDR2 SQIVND (reference sequence). This CDR3 has 11 amino acids. This CDR3 is CASIKRGEAFF. The CDR3 DNA sequence: TGTGCCAGTATCAAAAGGGGTGAAGCTTTCTTT.

This chain joins TRBV6-1 and TRBJ1-1; tentative D call: TRBD1 (5 bases). The CDR3 runs to 12 residues. Between the trimmed V and J ends, which lost 9 bases and 0 bases, there was a span of 8 bases. Germline CDR1 MNHNS, CDR2 SASEGT. The CDR3 nucleotides are TGTGCCAGTGGGACGGTGAACACTGAAGCTTTCTTT. Translating gives CASGTVNTEAFF.

By frequency in the sample, this clonotype is medium-sized. The rearrangement joins TRBV19 to TRBJ1-5; D perhaps matches TRBD1 (6 bases). The V end lost 3 bases, the J end lost 2 bases, and 14 bases lay between the germline ends. Per the germline V gene, CDR1 is LNHDA and CDR2 is SQIVND (reference sequence). The CDR3 contains 16 residues. The CDR3 bases are TGTGCCAGTAGTATCATGTCGGGGGGCGGCAATCAGCCCCAGCATTTT. Translating it yields CASSIMSGGGNQPQHF.

The chain carries TRBV9 and TRBJ2-7; D is possibly TRBD1 or TRBD2 (5 bases each). The ends were cut back, 3 bases at V and 4 bases at J, with 17 bases in the middle. Germline values: CDR1 SGDLS, CDR2 YYNGEE. This CDR3 is built from 15 residues. Here the CDR3 reads CASSGYGDRGYEQYF. For the CDR3, the DNA is TGTGCCAGCAGCGGGTACGGGGATAGGGGATACGAGCAGTACTTC.

As regards this clonotype: Mismatch with germline at one junction end may stem from a read error. The chain recombines TRBV6-2 or TRBV6-3 with TRBJ2-5; the D gene is possibly TRBD2 (5 bases). The germline V gene encodes CDR1 MNHEY and CDR2 SVGEGT. The CDR3 is made up of 15 amino acids. CDR3 residues: CASIRGGDRQETKYF. The CDR3 region has the DNA TGTGCCAGCATCCGGGGTGGGGATAGGCAAGAGACCAAGTACTTC.

This clonotype is deemed medium-sized (0.01 to 0.1%). The chain combines TRBV2 with TRBJ1-1; maybe TRBD1 (5 bases). Germline V CDR1 and CDR2: SNHLY, FYNNEI. CDR3 length: 11 residues. Here the CDR3 reads CAGRGDTEAFF. The CDR3, as DNA: TGTGCAGGGAGGGGCGACACTGAAGCTTTCTTT.

Within the sample, this clonotype is medium-sized. This chain links TRBV5-1 with TRBJ1-2; a possible D gene is TRBD1 (5 bases). Trimming removed 0 bases at V and 5 bases at J, with 11 bases between. The CDR3 contains 14 residues. Germline CDR1 reads SGHRS; CDR2 reads YFSETQ. The CDR3 loop reads CASSLAPGSYGYTF. The DNA for the CDR3 is TGCGCCAGCAGCTTGGCCCCAGGGAGTTATGGCTACACCTTC.

Many counts were recorded for this clonotype. The junction differs from germline at one of its ends, possibly a read error. The V and J genes are TRBV12-3 or TRBV12-4 and TRBJ2-7, with D possibly TRBD1 on 6 matching bases. The CDR3 is 13 amino acids. The CDR3 protein is CASSGQTAYGQYF. As DNA, the CDR3 is TGTGCCAGCAGTGGACAGACTGCTTACGGGCAGTACTTC.